A single sample is the source of the 10 T cell receptor beta chains below, sequenced in a study of response to subunit inactivated influenza vaccine. MiXCR, run by TCRdb on the RT-PCR reads, gives a single entry per CDR3 protein. The data hold roughly 500,000 distinct CDR3 sequences, with approximately 20% observed a single time. This sample was shared with a second study, whose subject was T cells expressing NK-cell markers. This second study notes: The authors made TCR beta cDNA libraries by 5'RACE template switching. This switching added a universal primer site and UMIs.

The specimen was CD4+ T cells sorted from PBMCs, collected 11 to 12 days after vaccination. Receptors originate from a man in his forties or fifties who received an inactivated influenza vaccine.

A few counts support this clonotype. Here the CDR3 reads CSPGQGDEQYF. CDR3 coding DNA: TGCAGTCCGGGACAGGGGGACGAGCAGTACTTC. This sequence joins TRBV20-1 and TRBJ2-7; 11 nucleotides align to TRBD1. CDR1 DFQATT and CDR2 SNEGSKA come from the germline V gene (reference sequence). This CDR3 contains 11 residues. V shed 8 bases and J 5 bases; nucleotides not matched to a gene: 2.

The chain couples TRBV29-1 to TRBJ2-7, with D perhaps matching TRBD1 (6 bases). The CDR3 has 14 amino acids. V lost 4 bases and J 2 bases, leaving 15 bases between the germline ends. Germline V gives CDR1 SQVTM, CDR2 ANQGSEA. CDR3: CSVVRQGRTYEQYF. The CDR3 region has the DNA TGCAGCGTTGTGCGGCAGGGGAGAACCTACGAGCAGTACTTC.

This clonotype occurred many times. The rearrangement links TRBV29-1 to TRBJ2-1; tentative D call: TRBD2 (5 bases). Trimming removed 0 bases at V and 6 bases at J, with 15 bases between. CDR1 and CDR2 from the germline V gene are SQVTM and ANQGSEA. The CDR3 is made up of 15 amino acids. The CDR3 region is CSVEDRLAQVNEQFF. The CDR3 bases are TGCAGCGTTGAAGATCGGCTAGCCCAAGTCAATGAGCAGTTCTTC.

This chain connects TRBV20-1 to TRBJ2-2, with 10 nucleotides matching TRBD2. From germline, CDR1 is DFQATT and CDR2 SNEGSKA (reference sequence). This CDR3 region has 16 residues. The V and J ends lost 4 bases and 0 bases, in that order; junction bases with no gene match: 5. The CDR3 DNA is TGCAGTGCTAAAAGGACTAGCGGAGCGAACACCGGGGAGCTGTTTTTT. This gives the protein CSAKRTSGANTGELFF.

A few counts support this clonotype. The chain uses TRBV6-2 or TRBV6-3 and TRBJ2-4; no reliable D call. Germline CDR1 MNHEY, CDR2 SVGEGT. The V and J ends lost 6 bases and 0 bases respectively, with 9 bases between them. CDR3 length: 14 residues. The CDR3 here is CASRENLAKNIQYF. The DNA for the CDR3 is TGTGCCAGCAGGGAAAATTTAGCCAAAAACATTCAGTACTTC.

In its sample, this clonotype was seen a few times. An end of the junction does not agree with germline; a read error may underlie this. The rearrangement links TRBV4-1 to TRBJ1-5; possible D gene TRBD1, 5 bases. The CDR3 runs to 16 residues. Germline assignment: CDR1 MGHRA and CDR2 YSYEKL. CDR3 in amino acids: CASSQVSGGSNQPQHF. As DNA, the CDR3 is TGTGCCAGCAGCCAAGTTTCGGGGGGAAGCAATCAGCCCCAGCATTTT.

The chain is built from TRBV25-1 and TRBJ1-1; possible D gene TRBD1, 5 bases. CDR3 size: 15 residues. Deletions cut 2 bases from V and 6 bases from J, with 16 bases between. Per germline, CDR1 MGHDK and CDR2 SYGVNS. The CDR3 coding sequence is TGTGCCAGCAGTGAAAGCGCGGGGGTTGTTGCTGAAGCTTTCTTT. Translating gives CASSESAGVVAEAFF. The full variable domain, completed using reference TRBV25-1 and TRBJ1-1, is EADIYQTPRYLVIGTGKKITLECSQTMGHDKMYWYQQDPGMELHLIHYSYGVNSTEKGDLSSESTVSRIRTEHFPLTLESARPSHTSQYLCASSESAGVVAEAFFGQGTRLTVV.

This rearrangement joins TRBV7-8 to TRBJ2-7, with TRBD1 identical over 7 bases. Germline V gene lookup returns CDR1 SGHVS and CDR2 FQNEAQ. Trimming at V came to 0 bases and at J to 7 bases, leaving 12 bases not matched to a gene. The CDR3 contains 16 residues. The CDR3 sequence: CASSLAEGQATWEQYF. CDR3 DNA: TGTGCCAGCAGCTTAGCGGAAGGACAGGCTACTTGGGAGCAGTACTTC.

The gene calls are TRBV20-1 and TRBJ2-1; possible D gene TRBD2, 6 bases. The CDR3 is 14 residues long. The germline CDR1 and CDR2 sequences are DFQATT and SNEGSKA (reference sequence). Trimming removed 8 bases from V and 1 base from J, with 15 bases in between. The CDR3 is CSQIAEQSYNEQFF. The DNA for the CDR3 is TGCAGTCAGATAGCGGAGCAATCCTACAATGAGCAGTTCTTC.

This clonotype appeared a few times. This rearrangement joins TRBV4-2 to TRBJ1-5; D not resolved. CDR1 LGHNA and CDR2 YNFKEQ come from the germline V gene. Deletions cut 1 base from V and 3 bases from J, with 7 bases between. The CDR3 length is 14 residues. The CDR3 loop is CASSQGANNQPQHF. The CDR3 DNA reads as TGTGCCAGCAGCCAAGGAGCTAACAATCAGCCCCAGCATTTT.